What follows describes a single TCR beta chain. The target antigen is unknown. The length of the CDR3 is 15 residues. V gave up 0 bases and J gave up 5 bases, with 14 bases separating them. Germline CDR1 is SGHRS and CDR2 is YFSETQ. The sample is drawn from a study of chemoradiotherapy in HPV16-positive cancers. As for the study in general: Functional T-cell assays on two HPV16-positive patients' cells defined candidate HPV-specific clones and common TCR motifs.

Sequenced by immunoSEQ multiplex PCR; TCRdb stores in-frame clones only, minus some. The repertoire holds around 68,000 clones, with roughly 90% as singletons. Study-wide findings and caveats: Better recurrence-free survival went with HPV-responsive T-cell expansion in HPV16-positive patients. During treatment, candidate HPV-specific clones and E7-related motifs expanded in tumor. The functional HPV-specific definition rests on just a couple of HPV16-positive patients.

This rearrangement joins TRBV5-1 to TRBJ2-5, with D uncertain. The origin of this receptor is a human donor with HPV-associated anogenital cancer. Specimen: blood, collected from a patient who underwent chemoradiotherapy. The CDR3 nucleotides are TGCGCCAGCAGCTTGGCCCCCGATCTGCGGGAGACCCAGTACTTC. Amino acid sequence: CASSLAPDLRETQYF.